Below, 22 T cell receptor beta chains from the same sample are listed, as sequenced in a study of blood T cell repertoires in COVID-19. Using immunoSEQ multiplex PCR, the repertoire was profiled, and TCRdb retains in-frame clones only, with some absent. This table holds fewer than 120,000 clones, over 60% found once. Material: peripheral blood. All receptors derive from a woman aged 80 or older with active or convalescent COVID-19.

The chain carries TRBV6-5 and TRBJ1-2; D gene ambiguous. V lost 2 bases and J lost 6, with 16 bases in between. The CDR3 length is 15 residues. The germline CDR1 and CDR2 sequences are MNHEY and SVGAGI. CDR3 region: CASSYGPRGVNGYTF. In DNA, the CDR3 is TGTGCCAGCAGTTACGGCCCCCGGGGAGTCAATGGCTACACCTTC.

CDR3 sequence reads: CSVATGEDQYF. CDR3 sequence (DNA): TGCAGCGTTGCAACAGGGGAGGACCAGTACTTC. The chain combines TRBV29-1 with TRBJ2-5, with D tentatively TRBD1 (7 bases). Trimming took off 4 bases at V and 10 bases at J, with 13 bases between the two ends. CDR3 length equals 11 residues. Germline CDR1 is SQVTM and CDR2 is ANQGSEA. The full variable domain, in which reference TRBV29-1 and TRBJ2-5 provide the parts outside the CDR3, is SAVISQKPSRDICQRGTSLTIQCQVDSQVTMMFWYRQQPGQSLTLIATANQGSEATYESGFVIDKFPISRPNLTFSTLTVSNMSPEDSSIYLCSVATGEDQYFGPGTRLLVL.

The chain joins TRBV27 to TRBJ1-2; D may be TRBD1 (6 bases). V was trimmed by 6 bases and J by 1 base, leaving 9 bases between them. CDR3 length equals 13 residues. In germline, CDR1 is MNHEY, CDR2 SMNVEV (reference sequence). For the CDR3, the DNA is TGTGCCAGCAGCCCACAGGGTAACTATGGCTACACCTTC. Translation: CASSPQGNYGYTF.

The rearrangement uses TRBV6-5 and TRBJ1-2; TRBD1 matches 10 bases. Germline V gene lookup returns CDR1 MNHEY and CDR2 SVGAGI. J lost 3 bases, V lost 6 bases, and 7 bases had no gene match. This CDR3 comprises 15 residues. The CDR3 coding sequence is TGTGCCAGCAGCGACAGGGGGCGTTCCCACTATGGCTACACCTTC. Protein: CASSDRGRSHYGYTF.

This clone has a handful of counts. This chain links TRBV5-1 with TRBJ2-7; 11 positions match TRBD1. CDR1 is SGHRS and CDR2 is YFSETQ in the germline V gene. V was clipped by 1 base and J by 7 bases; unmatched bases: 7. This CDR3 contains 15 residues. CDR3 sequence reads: CASSLIGQGAREQYF. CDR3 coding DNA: TGCGCCAGCAGCTTGATCGGACAGGGGGCGCGGGAGCAGTACTTC.

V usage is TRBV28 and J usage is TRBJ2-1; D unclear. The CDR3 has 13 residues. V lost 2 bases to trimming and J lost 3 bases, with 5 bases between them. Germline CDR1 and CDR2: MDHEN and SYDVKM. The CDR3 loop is CASSLASYNEQFF. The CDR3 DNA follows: TGTGCCAGCAGTTTAGCGAGCTACAATGAGCAGTTCTTC.

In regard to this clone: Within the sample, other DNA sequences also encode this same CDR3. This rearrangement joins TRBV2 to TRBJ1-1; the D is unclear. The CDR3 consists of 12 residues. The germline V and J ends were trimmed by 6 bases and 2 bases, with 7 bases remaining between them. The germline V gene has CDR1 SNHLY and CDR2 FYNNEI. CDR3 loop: CASRLVNTEAFF. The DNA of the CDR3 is TGTGCCAGCAGGCTAGTTAACACTGAAGCTTTCTTT.

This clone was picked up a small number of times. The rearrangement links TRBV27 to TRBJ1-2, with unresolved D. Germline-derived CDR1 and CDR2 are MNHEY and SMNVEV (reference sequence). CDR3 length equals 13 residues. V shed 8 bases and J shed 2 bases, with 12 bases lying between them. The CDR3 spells CASGHRENYGYTF. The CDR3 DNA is TGTGCCAGCGGCCATCGGGAAAACTATGGCTACACCTTC.

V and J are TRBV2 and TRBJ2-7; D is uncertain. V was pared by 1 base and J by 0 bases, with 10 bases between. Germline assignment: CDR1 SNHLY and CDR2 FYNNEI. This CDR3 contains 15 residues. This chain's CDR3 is CASSEDLEYSYEQYF. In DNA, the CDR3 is TGTGCCAGCAGTGAAGATCTGGAGTACTCCTACGAGCAGTACTTC.

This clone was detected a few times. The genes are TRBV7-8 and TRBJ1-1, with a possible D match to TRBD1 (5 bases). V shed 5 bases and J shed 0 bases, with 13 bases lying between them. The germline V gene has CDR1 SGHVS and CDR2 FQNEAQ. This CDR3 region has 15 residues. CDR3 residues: CASSPEGVMNTEAFF. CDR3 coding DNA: TGTGCCAGCAGCCCCGAAGGGGTTATGAACACTGAAGCTTTCTTT.

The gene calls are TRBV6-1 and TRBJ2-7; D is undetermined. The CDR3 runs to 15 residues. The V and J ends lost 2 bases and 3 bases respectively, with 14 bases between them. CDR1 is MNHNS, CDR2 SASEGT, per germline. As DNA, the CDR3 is TGTGCCAGCAGTGAATCGGTAGCACACCTCTACGAGCAGTACTTC. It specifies CASSESVAHLYEQYF.

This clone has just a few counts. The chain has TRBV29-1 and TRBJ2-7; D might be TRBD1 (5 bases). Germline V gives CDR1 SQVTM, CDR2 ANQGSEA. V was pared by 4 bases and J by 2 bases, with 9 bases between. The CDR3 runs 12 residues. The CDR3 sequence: CSVVSRAYEQYF. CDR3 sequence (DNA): TGCAGCGTTGTTAGCAGGGCCTACGAGCAGTACTTC.

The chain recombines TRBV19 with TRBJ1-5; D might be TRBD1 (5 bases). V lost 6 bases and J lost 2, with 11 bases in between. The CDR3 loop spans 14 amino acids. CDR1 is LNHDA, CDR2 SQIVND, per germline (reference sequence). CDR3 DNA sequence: TGTGCCAGTAGCCATGGGGGGGGCAATCAGCCCCAGCATTTT. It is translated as CASSHGGGNQPQHF.

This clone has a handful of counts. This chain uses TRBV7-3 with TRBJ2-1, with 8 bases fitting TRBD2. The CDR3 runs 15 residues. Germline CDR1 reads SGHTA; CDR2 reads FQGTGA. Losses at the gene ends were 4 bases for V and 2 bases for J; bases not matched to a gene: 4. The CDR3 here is CASSYIAGTYNEQFF. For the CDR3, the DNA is TGTGCCAGCAGCTATATAGCGGGAACCTACAATGAGCAGTTCTTC.

For the CDR3, the DNA is TGTGCCAGCAGCCATCGGCGGGAGGGCCGCAATGAGCAGTTCTTC. Its translation is CASSHRREGRNEQFF. The V and J genes are TRBV14 and TRBJ2-1, with TRBD2 identical over 9 bases. Germline trimming cut 3 bases from V and 6 bases from J; bases unmatched to any gene: 6. CDR3 length: 15 residues. From germline, CDR1 is SGHDN and CDR2 FVKESK.

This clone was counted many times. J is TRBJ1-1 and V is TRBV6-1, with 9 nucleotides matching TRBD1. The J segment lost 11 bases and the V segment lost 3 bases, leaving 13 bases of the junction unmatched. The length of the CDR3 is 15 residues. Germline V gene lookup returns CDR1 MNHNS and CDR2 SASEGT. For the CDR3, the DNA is TGTGCCAGCAGTGATATTCGGACAGGGGCCCTTGTCGCTTTCTTT. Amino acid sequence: CASSDIRTGALVAFF.

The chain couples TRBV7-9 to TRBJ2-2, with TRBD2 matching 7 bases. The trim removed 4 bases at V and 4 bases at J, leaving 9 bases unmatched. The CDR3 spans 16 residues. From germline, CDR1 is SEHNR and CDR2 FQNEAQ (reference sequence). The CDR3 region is CASSSPAGSGTGELFF. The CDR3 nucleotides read TGTGCCAGCAGCTCCCCAGCGGGGTCGGGCACCGGGGAGCTGTTTTTT.

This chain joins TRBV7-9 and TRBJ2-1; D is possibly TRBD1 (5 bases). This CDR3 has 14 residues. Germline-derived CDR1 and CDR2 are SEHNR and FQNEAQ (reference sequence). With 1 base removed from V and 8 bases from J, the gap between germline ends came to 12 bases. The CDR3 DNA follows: TGTGCCAGCAGCTTAGGACAGAACTCCGATGAGCAGTTCTTC. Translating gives CASSLGQNSDEQFF.

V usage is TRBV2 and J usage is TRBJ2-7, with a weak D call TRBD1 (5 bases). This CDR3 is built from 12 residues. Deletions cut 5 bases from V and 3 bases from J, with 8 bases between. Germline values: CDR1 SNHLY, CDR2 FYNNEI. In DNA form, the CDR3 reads TGTGCCAGCAGTAAACAGGTCTACGAGCAGTACTTC. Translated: CASSKQVYEQYF.

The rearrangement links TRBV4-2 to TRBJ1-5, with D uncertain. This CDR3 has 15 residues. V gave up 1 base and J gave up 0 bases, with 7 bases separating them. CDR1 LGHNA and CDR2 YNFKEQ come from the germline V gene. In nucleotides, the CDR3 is TGTGCCAGCAGCCAAGGCGGGAATAGCAATCAGCCCCAGCATTTT. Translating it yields CASSQGGNSNQPQHF.

The DNA of the CDR3 is TGTGCCAGCAGCCCAGTCAGACAGGGGCGGGGTGGCTACACCTTC. Translation gives CASSPVRQGRGGYTF. This chain joins TRBV7-8 and TRBJ1-2; 8 bases map to TRBD1. Germline CDR1 reads SGHVS; CDR2 reads FQNEAQ. This CDR3 has 15 residues. Trimming removed 5 bases from V and 7 bases from J; junction bases left unmatched: 12. The full variable domain, its missing parts supplied by reference TRBV7-8 and TRBJ1-2, is GAGVSQSPRYKVAKRGQDVALRCDPISGHVSLFWYQQALGQGPEFLTYFQNEAQLDKSGLPSDRFFAERPEGSVSTLKIQRTQQEDSAVYLCASSPVRQGRGGYTFGSGTRLTVV.

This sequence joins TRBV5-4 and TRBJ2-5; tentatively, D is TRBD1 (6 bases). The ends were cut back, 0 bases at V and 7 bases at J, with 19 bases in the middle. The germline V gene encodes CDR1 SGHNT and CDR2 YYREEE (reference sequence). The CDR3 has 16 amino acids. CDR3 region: CASSLGGQGGIGTQYF. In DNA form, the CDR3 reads TGTGCCAGCAGCTTGGGGGGGCAGGGTGGAATAGGGACCCAGTACTTC.